This T cell receptor (beta chain) emerged from a study of blood T cell repertoires in COVID-19. Study-level background: The study drew acute and convalescent COVID-19 samples from the United States, Italy and Spain.

The CDR3 sequence is 14 residues long. J was trimmed by 4 bases and V by 1 base; bases with no gene match: 3. The germline CDR1 and CDR2 sequences are SGHNT and YENEEA. Method: immunoSEQ multiplex PCR; TCRdb's copy keeps in-frame clones and lacks some. The sample contains around 110,000 clones, approximately 80% of which appear only once. The TCR sequence derives from a man at least 80 years old with COVID-19, enrolled during active disease. The chain recombines TRBV11-3 with TRBJ2-7; 8 bases agree with TRBD1. Sequencing was carried out using peripheral blood. The CDR3 loop reads CASSLGQGAYEQYF. CDR3 bases: TGTGCCAGCAGCTTAGGCCAGGGGGCTTACGAGCAGTACTTC.